The clone carrying this T cell receptor (beta chain) was detected a few times. Its target is unknown. These data originate in a study of STAT3 mutations in large granular lymphocyte leukemia. Study findings and constraints: In T-cell large granular lymphocyte leukemia, about half of patients showed multiple immunodominant subclonotypes.

Each sample's TCRbeta library yielded on average about 40,773 productive templates. TCRdb's table, derived via immunoSEQ multiplex PCR, lists solely in-frame clones and lacks some. The table shows about 7,700 clones, with roughly four fifths occurring only once. Per germline, CDR1 SEHNR and CDR2 FQNEAQ (reference sequence). This CDR3 has 17 residues. The germline V and J ends were trimmed by 0 bases and 2 bases, with 16 bases remaining between them. This clonotype was sampled from a woman in her thirties or forties with T-cell large granular lymphocyte leukemia. Some clones in this sample may be carry-over from other donors' samples. The chain combines TRBV7-9 with TRBJ1-2; D unclear. Material: peripheral blood mononuclear cells. CDR3 in DNA: TGTGCCAGCAGCTTAGCCAGAACGGGAGGCTCCAACTATGGCTACACCTTC. The encoded protein is CASSLARTGGSNYGYTF.